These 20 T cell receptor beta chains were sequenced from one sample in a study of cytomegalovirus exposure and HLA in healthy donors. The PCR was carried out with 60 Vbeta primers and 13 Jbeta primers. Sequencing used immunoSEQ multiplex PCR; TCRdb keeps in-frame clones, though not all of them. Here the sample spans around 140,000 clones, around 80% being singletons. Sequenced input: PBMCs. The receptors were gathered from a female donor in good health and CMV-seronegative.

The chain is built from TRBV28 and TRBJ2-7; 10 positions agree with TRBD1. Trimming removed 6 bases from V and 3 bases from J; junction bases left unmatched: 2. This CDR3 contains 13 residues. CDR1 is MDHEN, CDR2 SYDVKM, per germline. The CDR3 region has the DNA TGTGCCAGCAGGCGGACAGGGGGCTACGAGCAGTACTTC. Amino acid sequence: CASRRTGGYEQYF.

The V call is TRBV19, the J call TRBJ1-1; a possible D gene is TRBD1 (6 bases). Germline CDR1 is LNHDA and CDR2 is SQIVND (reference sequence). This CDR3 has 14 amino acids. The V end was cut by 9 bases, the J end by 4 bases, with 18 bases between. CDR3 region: CASSREGGATEAFF. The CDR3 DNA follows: TGTGCCAGCTCCCGGGAGGGGGGTGCCACTGAAGCTTTCTTT.

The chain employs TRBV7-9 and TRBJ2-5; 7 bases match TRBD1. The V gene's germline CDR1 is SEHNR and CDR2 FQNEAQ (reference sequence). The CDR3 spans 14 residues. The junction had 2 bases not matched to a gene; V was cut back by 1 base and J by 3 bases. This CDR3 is CASSLVQGKETQYF. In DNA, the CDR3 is TGTGCCAGCAGCTTAGTACAGGGGAAAGAGACCCAGTACTTC.

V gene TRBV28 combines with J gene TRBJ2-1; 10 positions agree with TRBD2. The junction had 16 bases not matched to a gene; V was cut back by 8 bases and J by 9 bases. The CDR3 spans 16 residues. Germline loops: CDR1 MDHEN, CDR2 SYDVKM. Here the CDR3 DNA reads TGTGCCAGCGGGGGTTTCTGGCTAGCGGGAGACTTTGAGCAGTTCTTC. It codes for CASGGFWLAGDFEQFF.

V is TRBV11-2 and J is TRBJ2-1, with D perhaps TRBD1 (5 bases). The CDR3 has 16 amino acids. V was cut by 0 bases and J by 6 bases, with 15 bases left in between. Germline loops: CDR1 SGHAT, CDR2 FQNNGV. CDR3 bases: TGTGCCAGCAGCTTAGATCAGGGTCCCACCATCAATGAGCAGTTCTTC. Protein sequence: CASSLDQGPTINEQFF.

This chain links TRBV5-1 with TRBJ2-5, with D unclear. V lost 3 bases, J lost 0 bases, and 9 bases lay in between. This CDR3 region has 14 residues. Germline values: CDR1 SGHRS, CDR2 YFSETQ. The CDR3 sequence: CASSSQMYQETQYF. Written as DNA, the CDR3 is TGCGCCAGCAGCTCACAGATGTACCAAGAGACCCAGTACTTC.

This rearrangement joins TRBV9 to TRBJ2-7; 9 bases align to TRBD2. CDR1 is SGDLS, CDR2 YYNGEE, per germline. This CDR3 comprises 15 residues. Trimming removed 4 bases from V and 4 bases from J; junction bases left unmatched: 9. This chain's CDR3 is CASSPPAGGPYEQYF. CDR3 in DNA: TGTGCCAGCAGCCCACCGGCGGGAGGGCCTTACGAGCAGTACTTC.

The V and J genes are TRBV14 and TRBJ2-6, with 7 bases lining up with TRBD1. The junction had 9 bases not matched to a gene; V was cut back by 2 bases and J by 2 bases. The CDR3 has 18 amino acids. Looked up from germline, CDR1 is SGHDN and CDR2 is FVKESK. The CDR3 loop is CASSQPPTGRAGANVLTF. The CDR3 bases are TGTGCCAGCAGCCAACCGCCGACAGGGCGGGCTGGGGCCAACGTCCTGACTTTC.

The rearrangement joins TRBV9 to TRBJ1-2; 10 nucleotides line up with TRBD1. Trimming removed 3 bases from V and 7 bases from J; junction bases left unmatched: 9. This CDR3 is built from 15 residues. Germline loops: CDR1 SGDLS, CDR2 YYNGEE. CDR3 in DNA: TGTGCCAGCAGCGCACGACAGGGGGCTTCCCGTGGCTACACCTTC. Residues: CASSARQGASRGYTF. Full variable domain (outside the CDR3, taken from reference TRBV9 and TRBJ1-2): DSGVTQTPKHLITATGQRVTLRCSPRSGDLSVYWYQQSLDQGLQFLIQYYNGEERAKGNILERFSAQQFPDLHSELNLSSLELGDSALYFCASSARQGASRGYTFGSGTRLTVV.

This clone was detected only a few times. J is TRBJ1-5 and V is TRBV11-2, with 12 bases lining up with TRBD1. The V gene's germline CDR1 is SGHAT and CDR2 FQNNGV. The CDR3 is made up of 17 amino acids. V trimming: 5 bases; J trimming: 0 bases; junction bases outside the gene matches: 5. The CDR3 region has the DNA TGTGCCAGCAGCCGGGGACAGGGGGCAGGTAGCAATCAGCCCCAGCATTTT. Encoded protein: CASSRGQGAGSNQPQHF.

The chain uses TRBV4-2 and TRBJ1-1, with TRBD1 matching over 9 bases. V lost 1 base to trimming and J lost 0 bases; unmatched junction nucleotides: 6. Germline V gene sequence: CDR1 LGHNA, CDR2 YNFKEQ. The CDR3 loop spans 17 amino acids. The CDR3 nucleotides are TGTGCCAGCAGCCAAGTACAGGGGGCCGGGATGAACACTGAAGCTTTCTTT. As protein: CASSQVQGAGMNTEAFF.

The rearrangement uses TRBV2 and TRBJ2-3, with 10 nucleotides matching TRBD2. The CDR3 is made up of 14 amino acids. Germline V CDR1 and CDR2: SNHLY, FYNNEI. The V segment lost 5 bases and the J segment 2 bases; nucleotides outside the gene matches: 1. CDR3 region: CASSLAGDTDTQYF. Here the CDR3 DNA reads TGTGCCAGCAGTCTAGCGGGAGACACAGATACGCAGTATTTT.

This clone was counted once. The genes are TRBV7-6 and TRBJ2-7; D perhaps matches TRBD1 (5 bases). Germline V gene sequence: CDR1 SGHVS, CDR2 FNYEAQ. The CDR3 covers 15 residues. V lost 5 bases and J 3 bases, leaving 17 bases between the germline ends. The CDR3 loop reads CASSPRQSVDYEQYF. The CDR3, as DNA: TGTGCCAGCAGCCCCAGACAGTCTGTTGACTACGAGCAGTACTTC.

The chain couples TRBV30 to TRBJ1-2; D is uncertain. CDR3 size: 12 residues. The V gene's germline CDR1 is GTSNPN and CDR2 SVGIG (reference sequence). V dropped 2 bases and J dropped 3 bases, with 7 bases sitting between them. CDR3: CAWSSADYGYTF. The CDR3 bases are TGTGCCTGGAGTTCTGCGGACTATGGCTACACCTTC.

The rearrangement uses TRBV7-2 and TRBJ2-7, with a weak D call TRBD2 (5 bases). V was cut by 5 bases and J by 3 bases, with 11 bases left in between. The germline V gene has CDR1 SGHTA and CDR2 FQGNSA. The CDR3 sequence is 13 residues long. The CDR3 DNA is TGTGCCAGCAGCCCCCGGGATATCTACGAGCAGTACTTC. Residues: CASSPRDIYEQYF.

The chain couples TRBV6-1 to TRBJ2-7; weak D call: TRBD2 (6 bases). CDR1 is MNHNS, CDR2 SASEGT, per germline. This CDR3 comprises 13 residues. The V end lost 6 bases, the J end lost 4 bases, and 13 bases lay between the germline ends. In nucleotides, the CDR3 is TGTGCCAGCAGCACCGCTGGGGGGTACGAGCAGTACTTC. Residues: CASSTAGGYEQYF.

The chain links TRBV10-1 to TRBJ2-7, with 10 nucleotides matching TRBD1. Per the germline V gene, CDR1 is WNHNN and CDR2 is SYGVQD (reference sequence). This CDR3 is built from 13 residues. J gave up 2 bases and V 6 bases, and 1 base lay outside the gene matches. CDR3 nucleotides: TGCGCCAGCAGCGGGACAGGGGCCTACGAGCAGTACTTC. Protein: CASSGTGAYEQYF.

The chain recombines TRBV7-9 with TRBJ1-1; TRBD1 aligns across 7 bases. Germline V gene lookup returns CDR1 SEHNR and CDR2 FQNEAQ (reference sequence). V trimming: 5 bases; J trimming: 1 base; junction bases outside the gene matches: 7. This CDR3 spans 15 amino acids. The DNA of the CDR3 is TGTGCCAGCAGCCCTGACAGGGTATGGAACACTGAAGCTTTCTTT. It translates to CASSPDRVWNTEAFF.

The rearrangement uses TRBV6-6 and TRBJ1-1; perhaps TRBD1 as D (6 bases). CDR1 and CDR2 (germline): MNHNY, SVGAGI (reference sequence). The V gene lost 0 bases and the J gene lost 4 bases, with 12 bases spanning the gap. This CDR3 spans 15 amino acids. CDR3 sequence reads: CASSYSRGGGTEAFF. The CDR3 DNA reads TGTGCCAGCAGTTACTCGCGGGGGGGCGGCACTGAAGCTTTCTTT.

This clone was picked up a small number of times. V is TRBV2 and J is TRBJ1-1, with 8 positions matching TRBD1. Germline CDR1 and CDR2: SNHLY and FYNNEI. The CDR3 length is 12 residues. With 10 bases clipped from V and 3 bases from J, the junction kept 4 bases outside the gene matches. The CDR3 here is CATEQGDTEAFF. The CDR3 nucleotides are TGTGCCACCGAACAGGGGGACACTGAAGCTTTCTTT.